The 2 T cell receptor beta chains presented below share a single source sample, sequenced in a study of blood T cell repertoires in COVID-19. Sequencing used immunoSEQ multiplex PCR; TCRdb keeps in-frame clones, though not all of them. This repertoire shows under 350,000 clones, 86% found once; its top ten account for roughly 4.2%. The sample was PBMCs or T cells enriched from blood (not recorded which). These receptors all stem from a woman aged 40 to 50 with acute COVID-19.

The genes are TRBV10-1 and TRBJ1-6; 7 positions match TRBD1. V gave up 0 bases and J gave up 0 bases; unmatched junction bases: 17. Germline V gene data show CDR1 as WNHNN and CDR2 as SYGVQD (reference sequence). The CDR3 is made up of 22 amino acids. This chain's CDR3 is CASSESKELGQTRCSYNSPLHF. The CDR3 DNA reads TGCGCCAGCAGTGAGTCGAAAGAGTTGGGACAGACCCGTTGCTCCTATAATTCACCCCTCCACTTT.

The chain links TRBV5-8 to TRBJ1-1, with D unclear. Trimming removed 0 bases from V and 5 bases from J, with 20 bases in between. CDR3 length: 17 residues. CDR1 and CDR2 (germline): SGHTS, YDEGEE. The CDR3 nucleotides are TGTGCCAGCAGCTTGGCGCCCGAGAGGGCGCGAGGGACTGAAGCTTTCTTT. Translating gives CASSLAPERARGTEAFF.